These 3 T cell receptor beta chains came from one sample sequenced in a study of T cell responses to AZD1222 COVID-19 vaccine. Sequenced by immunoSEQ multiplex PCR; TCRdb stores in-frame clones only, minus some. The sample lists over 60,000 clones, roughly 84% occurring once. Here the sequenced sample was peripheral blood, taken on day 0 of AZD1222 vaccination. The receptors were sampled from an adult in good health.

The chain is built from TRBV12-3 or TRBV12-4 and TRBJ1-1; D is uncertain. The CDR3 is made up of 11 amino acids. V lost 3 bases and J lost 5, with 4 bases in between. DNA for the CDR3: TGTGCCAGCAGTTTCCGGACTGAAGCTTTCTTT. It yields the protein CASSFRTEAFF.

This clone appeared once. This chain connects TRBV7-2 to TRBJ2-5; the match to TRBD2 covers 9 bases. Germline CDR1 SGHTA, CDR2 FQGNSA. The CDR3 is made up of 18 amino acids. V trimming: 2 bases; J trimming: 2 bases; junction bases outside the gene matches: 12. The CDR3 DNA reads TGTGCCAGCAGCTTACGAGCGGGGGGACCGCCCAGACAAGAGACCCAGTACTTC. Encoded protein: CASSLRAGGPPRQETQYF.

The V and J genes are TRBV28 and TRBJ2-3; 8 nucleotides match TRBD2. From germline, CDR1 is MDHEN and CDR2 SYDVKM. This CDR3 contains 14 residues. The trim removed 8 bases at V and 4 bases at J, leaving 8 bases unmatched. In DNA, the CDR3 is TGTGCCAGCCTCAACGGACTAGCTTCAGATACGCAGTATTTT. This sequence encodes CASLNGLASDTQYF.